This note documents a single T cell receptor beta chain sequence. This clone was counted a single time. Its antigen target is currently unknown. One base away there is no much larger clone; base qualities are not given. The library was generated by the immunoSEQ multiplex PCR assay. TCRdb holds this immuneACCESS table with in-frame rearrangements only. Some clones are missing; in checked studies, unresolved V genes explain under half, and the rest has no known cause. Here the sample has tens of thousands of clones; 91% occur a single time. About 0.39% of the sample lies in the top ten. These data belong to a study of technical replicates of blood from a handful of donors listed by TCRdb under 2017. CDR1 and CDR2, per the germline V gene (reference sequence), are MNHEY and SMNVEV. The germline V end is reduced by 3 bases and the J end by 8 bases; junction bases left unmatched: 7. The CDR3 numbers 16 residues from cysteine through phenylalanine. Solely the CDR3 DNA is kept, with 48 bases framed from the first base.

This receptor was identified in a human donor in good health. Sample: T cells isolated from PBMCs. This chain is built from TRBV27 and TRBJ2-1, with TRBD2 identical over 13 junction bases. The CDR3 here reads CASSFLLAGGPHEQFF. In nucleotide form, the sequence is TGTGCCAGCAGTTTCTTACTAGCGGGAGGGCCTCATGAGCAGTTCTTC.